One T cell receptor beta chain is described in this entry. What it recognizes is unknown. This sample is drawn from a study of T cell clonotyping in hematopoietic cell transplantation. Findings and caveats of the study: CD4 and CD8 repertoire contributions could not be separated without sorting.

TCRdb's copy holds only in-frame clones and misses some; the assay was immunoSEQ multiplex PCR. This table holds around 40,000 clones, over 85% found once. Trimming shortened V by 0 bases and J by 0 bases, and 9 bases separated the two germline ends. Germline CDR1 MGHRA, CDR2 YSYEKL. The CDR3 runs 16 residues. This sample's time point: recipient sample about 28 days before transplant, after cytoreduction. Recipients were bled about 28 days pretransplant and at posttransplant days 30, 100, 180. This chain uses TRBV4-1 with TRBJ1-5, with D uncertain. The specimen comprised peripheral blood mononuclear cells, sampled before stem cell transplant. The TCR originated in a man between 40 and 49 years old with chronic myeloid leukemia. Some clones in this sample may be carry-over from other donors' samples. The CDR3 reads CASSQDYRASNQPQHF. Here the CDR3 DNA reads TGCGCCAGCAGCCAAGATTATCGGGCTAGCAATCAGCCCCAGCATTTT.